Listed below are T cell receptor beta chains from one sample, sequenced in a study of shared clonotypes between healthy human individuals. Some clones are missing from TCRdb's copy, which holds only in-frame ones; the method was immunoSEQ multiplex PCR. The sample shows about 2.3 million clones, 90% to 95% of them seen only once. Sequenced input: naive CD4+ T cells from PBMCs. Receptor source: a man aged 18 to 30 in good health. Some clones in this sample may be carry-over from other donors' samples. Both conserved end residues are part of each CDR3. A D gene is named only where the DNA matches it firmly. Not every row has a clone size; where given, it reads once, few, many or a size class.

D,size,J,V,CDR3,DNA
NA,NA,TRBJ1-5,TRBV18,CASSGGTGGRNQPQHF,TGTGCCAGCTCAGGAGGGACGGGCGGAAGGAATCAGCCCCAGCATTTT
TRBD1,NA,TRBJ1-1,TRBV4-1,CASSQDFWAGGVGAFF,TGCGCCAGCAGCCAAGATTTTTGGGCAGGGGGCGTTGGGGCTTTCTTT
TRBD2,NA,TRBJ2-5,TRBV7-9,CASSLALAGGSQETQYF,TGTGCCAGCAGCTTAGCGTTAGCGGGGGGTTCCCAAGAGACCCAGTACTTC
NA,NA,TRBJ1-4,TRBV2,CASRGGRIEKLFF,TGTGCCAGCCGGGGGGGGCGGATCGAAAAACTGTTTTTT
NA,NA,TRBJ1-3,TRBV15,CATSGRARGNTIYF,TGTGCCACCAGCGGACGGGCCAGAGGAAACACCATATATTTT
TRBD2,NA,TRBJ2-7,TRBV10-3,CAISDHFLAGGPFEQYF,TGTGCCATCAGTGACCACTTCCTAGCGGGAGGGCCTTTCGAGCAGTACTTC
NA,NA,TRBJ1-1,TRBV29-1,CSVSAAGARAEAFF,TGCAGCGTTTCGGCTGCGGGGGCGCGAGCTGAAGCTTTCTTT
TRBD1,NA,TRBJ2-5,TRBV18,CASSPRGTGLVKTQYF,TGTGCCAGCTCACCCAGGGGGACAGGCTTAGTGAAGACCCAGTACTTC
NA,once,TRBJ2-5,TRBV4-2,CASSQDKAGEETQYF,TGTGCCAGCAGCCAAGATAAGGCAGGGGAAGAGACCCAGTACTTC
NA,NA,TRBJ1-1,TRBV28,CASRGRTGGNTEAFF,TGTGCCAGCAGGGGTAGGACGGGGGGGAACACTGAAGCTTTCTTT
NA,NA,TRBJ2-2,TRBV15,CATKDVGAGELFF,TGTGCCACTAAGGACGTGGGAGCCGGGGAGCTGTTTTTT
NA,NA,TRBJ1-1,TRBV28,CASRPAHTEAFF,TGTGCCAGCAGGCCGGCCCACACTGAAGCTTTCTTT